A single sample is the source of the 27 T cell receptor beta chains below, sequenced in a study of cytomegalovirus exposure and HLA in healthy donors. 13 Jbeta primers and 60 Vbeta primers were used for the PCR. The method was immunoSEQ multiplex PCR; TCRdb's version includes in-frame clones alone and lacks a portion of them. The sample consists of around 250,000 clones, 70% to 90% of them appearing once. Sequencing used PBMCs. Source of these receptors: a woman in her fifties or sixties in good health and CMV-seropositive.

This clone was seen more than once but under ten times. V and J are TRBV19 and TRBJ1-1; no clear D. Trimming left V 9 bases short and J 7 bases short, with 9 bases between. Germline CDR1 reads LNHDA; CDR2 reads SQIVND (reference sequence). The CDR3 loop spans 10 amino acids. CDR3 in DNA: TGTGCCAGCTTCCGGGGTGAAGCTTTCTTT. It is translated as CASFRGEAFF.

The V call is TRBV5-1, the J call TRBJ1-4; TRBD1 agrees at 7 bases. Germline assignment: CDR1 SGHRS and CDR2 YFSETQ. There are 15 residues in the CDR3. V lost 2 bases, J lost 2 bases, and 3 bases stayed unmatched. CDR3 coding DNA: TGCGCCAGCAGCTTAACAGGGGATACTAATGAAAAACTGTTTTTT. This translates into CASSLTGDTNEKLFF.

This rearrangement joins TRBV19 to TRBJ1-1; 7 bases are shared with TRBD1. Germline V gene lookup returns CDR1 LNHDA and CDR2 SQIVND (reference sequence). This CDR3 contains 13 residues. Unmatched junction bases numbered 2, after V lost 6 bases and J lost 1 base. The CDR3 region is CASRDRRNTEAFF. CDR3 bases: TGTGCCAGTAGGGACAGGAGGAACACTGAAGCTTTCTTT.

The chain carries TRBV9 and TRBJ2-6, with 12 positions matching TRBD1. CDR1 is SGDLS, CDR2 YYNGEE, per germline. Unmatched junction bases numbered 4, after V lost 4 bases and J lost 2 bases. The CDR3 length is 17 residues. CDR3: CASSSGTGGAGANVLTF. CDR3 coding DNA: TGTGCCAGCAGCTCCGGGACAGGGGGCGCTGGGGCCAACGTCCTGACTTTC. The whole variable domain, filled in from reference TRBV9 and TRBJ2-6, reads DSGVTQTPKHLITATGQRVTLRCSPRSGDLSVYWYQQSLDQGLQFLIQYYNGEERAKGNILERFSAQQFPDLHSELNLSSLELGDSALYFCASSSGTGGAGANVLTFGAGSRLTVL.

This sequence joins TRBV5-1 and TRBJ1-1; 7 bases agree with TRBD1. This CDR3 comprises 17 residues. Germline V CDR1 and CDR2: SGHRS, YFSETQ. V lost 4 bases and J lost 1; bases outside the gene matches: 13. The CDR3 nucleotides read TGCGCCAGCAGCCCCTCGGCAGGGGGAAATTGGAACACTGAAGCTTTCTTT. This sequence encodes CASSPSAGGNWNTEAFF.

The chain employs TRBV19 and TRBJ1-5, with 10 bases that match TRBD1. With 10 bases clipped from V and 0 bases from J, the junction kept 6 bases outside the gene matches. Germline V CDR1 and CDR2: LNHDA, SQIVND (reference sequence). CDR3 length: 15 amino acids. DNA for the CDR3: TGTGCCACCGCCCGGACAGGGGGTAGCAATCAGCCCCAGCATTTT. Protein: CATARTGGSNQPQHF.

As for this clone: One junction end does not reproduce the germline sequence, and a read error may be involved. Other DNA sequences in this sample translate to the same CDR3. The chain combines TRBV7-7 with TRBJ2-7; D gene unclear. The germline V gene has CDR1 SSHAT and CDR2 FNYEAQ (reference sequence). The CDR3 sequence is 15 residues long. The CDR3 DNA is TGTGCTAGCAGCCCCGGCCTAAGCGCAACCTACGAGCAGTACTTC. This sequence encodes CASSPGLSATYEQYF.

In nucleotides, the CDR3 is TGTGCCAGCAGCGTAACAGGGGTCTCCTCCTACGAGCAGTACTTC. It codes for CASSVTGVSSYEQYF. The rearrangement joins TRBV5-4 to TRBJ2-7, with 7 bases that match TRBD1. Germline-derived CDR1 and CDR2 are SGHNT and YYREEE (reference sequence). Unmatched junction bases numbered 7, after V lost 4 bases and J lost 0 bases. This CDR3 contains 15 residues.

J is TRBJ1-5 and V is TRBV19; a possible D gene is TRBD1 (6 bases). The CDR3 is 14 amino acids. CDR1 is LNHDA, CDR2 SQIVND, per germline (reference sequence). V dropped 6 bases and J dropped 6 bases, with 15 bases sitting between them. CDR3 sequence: CASSKGGYGQPQHF. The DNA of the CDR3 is TGTGCCAGTAGCAAAGGGGGTTATGGTCAGCCCCAGCATTTT.

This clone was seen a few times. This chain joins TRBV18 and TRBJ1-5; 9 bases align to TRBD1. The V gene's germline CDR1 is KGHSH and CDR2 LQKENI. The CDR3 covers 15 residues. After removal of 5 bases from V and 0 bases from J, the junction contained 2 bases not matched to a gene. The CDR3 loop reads CASSWDRASNQPQHF. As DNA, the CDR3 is TGTGCCAGCTCATGGGACAGGGCTAGCAATCAGCCCCAGCATTTT.

The DNA of the CDR3 is TGCGCCAGCAGCTTGGGACAGGGGGCGGAAGATACGCAGTATTTT. It encodes CASSLGQGAEDTQYF. The gene calls are TRBV5-1 and TRBJ2-3; 10 positions agree with TRBD1. CDR1 is SGHRS, CDR2 YFSETQ, per germline. The CDR3 has 15 residues. Trimming removed 0 bases from V and 5 bases from J; junction bases left unmatched: 3.

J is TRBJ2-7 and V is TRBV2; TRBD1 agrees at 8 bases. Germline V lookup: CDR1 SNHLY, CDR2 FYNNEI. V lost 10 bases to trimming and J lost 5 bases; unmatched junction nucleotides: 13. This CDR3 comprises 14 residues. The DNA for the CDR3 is TGTGCCACCACCCGGGACAGGTACCCTGACGAGCAGTACTTC. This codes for CATTRDRYPDEQYF.

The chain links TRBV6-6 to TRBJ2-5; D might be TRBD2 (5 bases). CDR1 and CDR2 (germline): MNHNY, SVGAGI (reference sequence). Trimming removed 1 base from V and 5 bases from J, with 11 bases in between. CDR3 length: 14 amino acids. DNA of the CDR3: TGTGCCAGCAGTTACTTCGAGGGATCCGAGACCCAGTACTTC. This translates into CASSYFEGSETQYF.

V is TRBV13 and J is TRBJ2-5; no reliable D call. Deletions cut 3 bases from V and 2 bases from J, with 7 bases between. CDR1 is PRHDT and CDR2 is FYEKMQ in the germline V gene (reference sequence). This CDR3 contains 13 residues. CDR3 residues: CASSFYRQETQYF. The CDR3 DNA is TGTGCCAGCAGCTTCTACAGACAAGAGACCCAGTACTTC.

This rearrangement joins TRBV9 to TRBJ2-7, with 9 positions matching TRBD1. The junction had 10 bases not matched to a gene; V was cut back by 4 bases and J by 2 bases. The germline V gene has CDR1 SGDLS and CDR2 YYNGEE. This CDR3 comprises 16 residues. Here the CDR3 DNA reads TGTGCCAGCAGCACGGGACAGGGCGGAAAGACCTACGAGCAGTACTTC. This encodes CASSTGQGGKTYEQYF.

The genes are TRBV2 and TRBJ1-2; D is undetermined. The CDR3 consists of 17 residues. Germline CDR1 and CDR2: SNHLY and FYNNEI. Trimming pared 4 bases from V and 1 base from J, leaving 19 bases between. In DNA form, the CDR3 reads TGTGCCAGCAGTGTGTTTGGGGAGGATCCGAATAACTATGGCTACACCTTC. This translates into CASSVFGEDPNNYGYTF.

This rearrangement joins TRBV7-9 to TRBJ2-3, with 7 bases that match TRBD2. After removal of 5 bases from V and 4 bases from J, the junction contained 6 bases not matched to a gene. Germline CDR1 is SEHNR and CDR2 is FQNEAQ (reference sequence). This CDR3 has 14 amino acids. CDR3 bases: TGTGCCAGCAGCGTAGGACTAGTCGCAGATACGCAGTATTTT. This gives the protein CASSVGLVADTQYF.

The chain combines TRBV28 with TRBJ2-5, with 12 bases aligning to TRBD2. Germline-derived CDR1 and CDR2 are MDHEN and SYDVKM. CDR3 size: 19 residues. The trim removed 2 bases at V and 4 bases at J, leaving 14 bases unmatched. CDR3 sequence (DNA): TGTGCCAGCAGTTTAGTGACTAGCGGGAGTTTAGTGGGTAGAGAGACCCAGTACTTC. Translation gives CASSLVTSGSLVGRETQYF.

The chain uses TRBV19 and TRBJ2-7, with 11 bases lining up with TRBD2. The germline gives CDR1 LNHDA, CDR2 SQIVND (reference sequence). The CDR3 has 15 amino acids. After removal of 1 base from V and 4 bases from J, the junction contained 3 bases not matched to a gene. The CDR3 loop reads CASSIVASGRYEQYF. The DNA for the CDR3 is TGTGCCAGTAGTATAGTGGCTAGCGGGAGGTACGAGCAGTACTTC.

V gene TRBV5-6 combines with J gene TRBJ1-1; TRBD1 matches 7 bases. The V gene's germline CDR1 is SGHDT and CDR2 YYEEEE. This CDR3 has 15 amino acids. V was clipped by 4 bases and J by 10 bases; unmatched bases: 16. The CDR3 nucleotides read TGTGCCAGCAGCCGAAGACAGGGAGCTACCTCCGCAGCTTTCTTT. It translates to CASSRRQGATSAAFF.

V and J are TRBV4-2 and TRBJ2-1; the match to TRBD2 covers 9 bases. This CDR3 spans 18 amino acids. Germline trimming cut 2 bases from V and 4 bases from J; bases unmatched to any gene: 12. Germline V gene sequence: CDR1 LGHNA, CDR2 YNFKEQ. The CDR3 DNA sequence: TGTGCCAGCAGCCAAAGACAAGTAGCGGGAGAGTTATACAATGAGCAGTTCTTC. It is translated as CASSQRQVAGELYNEQFF.

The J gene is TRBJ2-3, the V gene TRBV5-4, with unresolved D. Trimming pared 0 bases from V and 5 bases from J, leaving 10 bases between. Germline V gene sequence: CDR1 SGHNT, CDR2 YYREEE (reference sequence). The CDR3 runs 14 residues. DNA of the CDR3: TGTGCCAGCAGCTTGGAGCTTTTCGGAGATACGCAGTATTTT. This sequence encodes CASSLELFGDTQYF.

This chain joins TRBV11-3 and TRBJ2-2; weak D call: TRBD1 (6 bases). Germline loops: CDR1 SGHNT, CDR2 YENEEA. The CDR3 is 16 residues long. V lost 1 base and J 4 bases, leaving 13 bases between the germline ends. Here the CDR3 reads CASSLGRQVTTGELFF. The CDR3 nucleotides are TGTGCCAGCAGCTTAGGGAGACAGGTGACCACCGGGGAGCTGTTTTTT.

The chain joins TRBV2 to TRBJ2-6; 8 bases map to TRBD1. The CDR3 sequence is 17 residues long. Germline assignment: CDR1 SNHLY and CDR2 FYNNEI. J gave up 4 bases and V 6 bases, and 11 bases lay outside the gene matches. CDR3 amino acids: CASRVGQAAGGANVLTF. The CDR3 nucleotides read TGTGCCAGCAGGGTGGGACAGGCCGCTGGGGGGGCCAACGTCCTGACTTTC.

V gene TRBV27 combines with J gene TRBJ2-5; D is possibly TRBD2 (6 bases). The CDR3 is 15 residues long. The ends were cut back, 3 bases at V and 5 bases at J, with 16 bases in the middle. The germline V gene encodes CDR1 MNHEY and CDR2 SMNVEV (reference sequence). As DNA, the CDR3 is TGTGCCAGCAGTTTGGATCTAGCGTCCTTCGAGACCCAGTACTTC. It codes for CASSLDLASFETQYF.

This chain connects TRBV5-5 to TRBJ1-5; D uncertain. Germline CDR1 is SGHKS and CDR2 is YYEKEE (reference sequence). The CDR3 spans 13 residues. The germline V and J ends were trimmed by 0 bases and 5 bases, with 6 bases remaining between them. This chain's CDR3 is CASSLAPDQPQHF. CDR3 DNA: TGTGCCAGCAGCTTGGCTCCGGATCAGCCCCAGCATTTT.

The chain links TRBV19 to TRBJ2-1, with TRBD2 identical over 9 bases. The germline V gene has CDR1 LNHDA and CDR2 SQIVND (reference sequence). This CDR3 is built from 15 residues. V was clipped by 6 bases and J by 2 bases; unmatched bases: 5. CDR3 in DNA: TGTGCCAGTAGCCTCGGCGGGAGGGCCTACAATGAGCAGTTCTTC. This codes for CASSLGGRAYNEQFF.